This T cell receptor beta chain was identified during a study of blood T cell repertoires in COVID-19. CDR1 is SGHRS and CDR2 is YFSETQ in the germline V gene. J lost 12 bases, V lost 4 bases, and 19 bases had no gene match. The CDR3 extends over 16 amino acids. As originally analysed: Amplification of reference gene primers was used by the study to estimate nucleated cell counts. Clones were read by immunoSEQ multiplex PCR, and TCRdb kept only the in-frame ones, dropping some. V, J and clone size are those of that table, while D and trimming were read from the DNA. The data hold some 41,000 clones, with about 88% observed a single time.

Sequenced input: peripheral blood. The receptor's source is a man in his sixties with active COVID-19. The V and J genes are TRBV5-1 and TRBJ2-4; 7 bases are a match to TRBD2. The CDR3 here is CASSIGPGLQDLYQYF. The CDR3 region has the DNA TGCGCCAGCAGCATCGGACCGGGACTACAAGACCTCTATCAGTACTTC.